This T cell receptor beta chain was recorded in a study of cytomegalovirus exposure and HLA in healthy donors listed by TCRdb under 2017. Regarding the study in general: An earlier analysis of roughly 630 of the donors reported approximately 290 Gb of sequence data and 117 million unique TCR beta sequences from 150 million to 200 million T cells. Approximately 300 gigabases of sequencing data and approximately 91 million unique TCR sequences made up an early release that covered approximately 620 HLA-typed donors. All discovery cohort repertoires had been generated using a single sequencing platform. The study aimed to test whether cataloging public T cell receptors could reveal signatures of past pathogen exposure. A separate validation cohort of more than 100 different subjects was used in addition to the approximately 640-subject first cohort. A later analysis re-examined previously published TCR beta repertoires from roughly 720 donors and added high-resolution HLA genotyping to investigate patterns of TCR occurrence. Donor age, sex, ethnicity and CMV serostatus were compiled alongside the repertoire data. To predict cytomegalovirus infection status, the study brought together high-throughput TCR immunosequencing, statistical association of individual TCRs with disease status, and machine learning. The T cell repertoires of 666 subjects were profiled by immunosequencing and related to cytomegalovirus serostatus. Typing coverage varied by locus: 629-630 donors for A, B, C, DRB1 and DQB1; under 550 for DQA1; around 570 for DPA1; 450 to 480 for DPB1. Among roughly 400 genotyped donors of the cohort, an average of roughly 240,000 unique TCR beta nucleotide sequences were sequenced per donor, roughly 20% of them non-productive. HLA typing covered class I and class II loci at four-digit resolution. An earlier analysis of 587 of the donors used high-throughput TCR beta sequencing to judge whether each TCR beta V gene segment behaved as functional or pseudogenic. In the later analysis, no new phenotypic data were used to find candidate immune exposures; instead, reliance was placed on TCR beta sequences and their occurrence across donors. Because of strong linkage in the cohort, roughly five DR-DQ haplotypes were treated as single units for association and clustering. The genetic ancestry cluster associated with self-reported Caucasian donors included around 76% of the approximately 410 genotyped donors. A later genetic analysis used genome-wide SNP genotypes for about 65% of the roughly 670 donors, treating that subset as a discovery cohort. Findings and caveats that apply to the study as a whole: In vitro tests confirmed that a few of the cytomegalovirus-associated TCR beta chains recognize cytomegalovirus antigens. When HLA alleles, especially DR and DQ, strongly co-occurred, TCR associations were difficult to assign to individual alleles. Some 16 rarely observed V segments, including chromosome 9 orphons, were excluded from the earlier analysis of almost 600 of the donors because counts were too low. A later analysis found that TCR association rates varied across HLA loci, with DRB1 alleles showing the most associated TCRs and HLA-C alleles the fewest. A later analysis found that most CMV-associated TCR beta chains appeared HLA-restricted, with HLA associations seemingly driven largely by CMV exposure. In both the original and validation cohorts, the classifier was reported to diagnose cytomegalovirus status with high specificity and sensitivity. Specific HLA alleles were associated with 15,000 to 20,000 TCR beta sequences at a false discovery rate of 0.05 in a later analysis. A cluster of highly shared sequence variants was judged likely to be a technical artifact of the sequencing pipeline. A further reported finding was that TCR beta sequences accurately predicted the HLA-A and HLA-B alleles for most subjects in the first cohort. In an earlier analysis of fewer than 750 of the donors, most TCR beta V segments were observed in productive rearrangements about 90% or about 30% of the time, broadly matching IMGT annotations. Several of the top co-occurrence clusters appeared to be linked to parvovirus B19, influenza, CMV and Epstein-Barr virus, according to a later analysis. According to the authors, the approach could potentially be generalized to other disease states and immunological phenotypes. The study listed 150 to 200 TCR beta chains as associated with cytomegalovirus. HLA typing was unavailable for some donors at each locus, so association tests used only the typed subset. Linkage disequilibrium might explain the correlated functional status among segregating V segments, but an unknown experimental factor could not be excluded. For the cohort, immune exposure information was limited to CMV serostatus. According to a later genetic analysis, donors in an Asian-associated ancestry cluster had fewer N-insertions in productive TCRs than the roughly 660-donor mean. Roughly uniform sequencing depth across donors was assumed in presence/absence analyses, although this assumption may not hold. V-gene and J-gene trimming of TCR beta chains was associated with a missense DCLRE1C variant in a later genetic analysis, and the association was replicated in an independent cohort. In a later analysis, HLA-associated TCR beta chains were found to be more clonally expanded and to have lower generation probabilities than equally common non-associated chains. Most TCR sequences were seen in very few donors, while some public TCRs were found in many individuals. The cohort was sequenced for TCR beta chains only, and without alpha or paired-chain data the features that could be detected were limited.

The cohort was made up of about 610 healthy bone marrow donors. At the time of sampling, all cohort members were nominally healthy, though unrecorded immune exposures were likely present. The donor tested CMV seropositive, placing the donor among the 290 or so seropositive members of the cohort. A peripheral blood sample was provided by each donor, and peripheral blood mononuclear cells were used for TCR beta sequencing. The Qiagen DNeasy Blood Extraction Kit was used to extract genomic DNA from the blood cell samples. The library was prepared using the immunoSEQ multiplex PCR assay. For the multiplex PCR, a mixture combining 60 forward primers for TCR Vbeta segments and 13 reverse primers for TCR Jbeta segments was used. A multiplex PCR assay on genomic DNA amplified the CDR3 region of rearranged TCR beta genes. Amplified TCR beta libraries were sequenced as 87-base-pair reads on the Illumina HiSeq System. Per the original workflow: Across the 600 to 700 repertoires, a later analysis counted 80 million or so unique TCR beta chains, some 11 million of which were shared by at least two donors. A nearest-neighbor algorithm error-corrected the raw reads and collapsed the reads into unique sequences, merging closely related sequences to remove PCR and sequencing errors. To assign V, D and J gene segments, CDR3 sequences were aligned to IMGT reference sequences. For a sequence to be retained, at least a six-nucleotide match to both a V gene segment and a J gene segment was required. Rearrangements were called productive when the CDR3 lacked stop codons and stayed in frame with V and J; all others were non-productive. CDR3 was defined by IMGT convention, running from the second conserved V-encoded cysteine to the conserved J-encoded phenylalanine. The earlier analysis of a few hundred of the donors excluded any sequence lacking an unambiguous match to a single V gene segment. An earlier analysis of about 600 of the donors called V segments functional above 56.7% productive rearrangements and segregating when the between-donor standard deviation exceeded 5%. To diagnose cytomegalovirus status from the catalog of TCR beta chain sequences, a statistical classification framework was built. In a later analysis, TCR nucleotide sequences were compared against IMGT/GENE-DB human TR gene sequences so that V and J genes could be assigned. In a later analysis, CDR3 sequences and most-parsimonious VDJ recombination scenarios were assigned using the TCRdist pipeline. In a later analysis, each TCR beta chain was defined by its CDR3 amino acid sequence together with its V-gene family, and reads lacking a unique V-gene family were excluded. In a later analysis, several hundred highly shared, low-generation-probability nucleotide sequences were removed to address suspected cross-contamination and a sequencing artifact. In a later analysis, a clonal expansion index was calculated for each public chain from normalized within-repertoire ranks of inferred template counts. In a later analysis, generation probabilities were computed with a VDJ recombination model fitted to out-of-frame rearrangements, and the resulting probabilities were checked against IGoR. In a later analysis, TCR-TCR, TCR-HLA and TCR-CMV co-occurrence was scored with hypergeometric tests, and a repertoire-size bias correction was applied to TCR pairs. In a later analysis, false discovery rates were estimated by permuting HLA or CMV assignments 20 times. In a later analysis, co-occurring TCRs were grouped using DBSCAN, with TCRdist sequence similarity added in when clustering inside HLA-allele-positive subsets. For co-occurrence clustering, repertoires with fewer than 30,000 or more than 120,000 public chains were excluded, along with 4 to 6 repertoires with anomalous nucleotide sharing. TCRdb's version of the immuneACCESS table is confined to in-frame rearrangements and falls short of the full clone set. An unresolved V gene accounts for under half of the shortfall where checked; the remainder is of unknown origin. From that table come the V and J calls and clone size; the DNA was used to work out D and trimming. Present in this sample are a few hundred thousand clones, 70% to 85% of which were seen just once. The ten largest clonotypes hold 2.5% to 3.5% of the sample.

As for this clone: Its target antigen remains unknown. One base away there is no much larger clone; base qualities are not given.

The sequencing sample was made of PBMCs. The sequence was obtained from a woman aged 60-75 years in good health and CMV-seropositive.

In nucleotide form, the sequence is TGTGCCAGCAGGTTCCTAGGGGTTAACCGGGGCTACACCTTC. Translated, it reads CASRFLGVNRGYTF. This sequence uses TRBV6-1 and TRBJ1-2; TRBD1 is possibly the D segment (5 matching bases). Sequences MNHNS (CDR1) and SASEGT (CDR2) are obtained from the germline V gene. The CDR3 covers 14 residues, taking in both the cysteine and the phenylalanine. Only the CDR3 part of the read is kept: 42 bases, read in frame from the first base. V loses 6 bases of germline sequence and J loses 8 bases, and the interval between the two ends is 19 bases.